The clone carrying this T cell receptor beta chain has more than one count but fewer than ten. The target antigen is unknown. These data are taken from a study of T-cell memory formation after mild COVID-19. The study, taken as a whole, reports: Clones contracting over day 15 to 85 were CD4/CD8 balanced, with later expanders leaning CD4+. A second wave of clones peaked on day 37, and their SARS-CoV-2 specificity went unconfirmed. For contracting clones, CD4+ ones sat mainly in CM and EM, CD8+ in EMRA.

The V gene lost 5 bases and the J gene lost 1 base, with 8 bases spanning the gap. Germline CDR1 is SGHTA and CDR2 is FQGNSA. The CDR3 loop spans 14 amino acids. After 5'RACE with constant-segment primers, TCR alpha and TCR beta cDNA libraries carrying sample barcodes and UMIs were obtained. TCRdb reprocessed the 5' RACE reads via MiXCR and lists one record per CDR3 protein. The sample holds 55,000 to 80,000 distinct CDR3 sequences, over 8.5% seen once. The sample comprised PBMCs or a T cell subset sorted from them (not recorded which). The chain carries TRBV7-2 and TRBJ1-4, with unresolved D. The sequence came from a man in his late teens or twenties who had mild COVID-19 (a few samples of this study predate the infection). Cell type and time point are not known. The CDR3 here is CASSPLITNEKLFF. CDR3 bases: TGTGCCAGCAGCCCCCTGATAACTAATGAAAAACTGTTTTTT.